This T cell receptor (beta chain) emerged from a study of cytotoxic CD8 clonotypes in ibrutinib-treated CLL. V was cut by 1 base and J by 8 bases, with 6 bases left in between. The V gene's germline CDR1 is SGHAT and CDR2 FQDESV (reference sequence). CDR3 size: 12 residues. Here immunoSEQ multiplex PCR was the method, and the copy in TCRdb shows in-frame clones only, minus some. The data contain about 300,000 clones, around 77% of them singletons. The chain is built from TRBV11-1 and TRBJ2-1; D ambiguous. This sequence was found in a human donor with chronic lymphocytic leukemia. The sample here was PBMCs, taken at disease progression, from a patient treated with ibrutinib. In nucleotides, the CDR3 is TGTGCCAGCAGCTTAGAAAGCGATGAGCAGTTCTTC. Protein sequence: CASSLESDEQFF.